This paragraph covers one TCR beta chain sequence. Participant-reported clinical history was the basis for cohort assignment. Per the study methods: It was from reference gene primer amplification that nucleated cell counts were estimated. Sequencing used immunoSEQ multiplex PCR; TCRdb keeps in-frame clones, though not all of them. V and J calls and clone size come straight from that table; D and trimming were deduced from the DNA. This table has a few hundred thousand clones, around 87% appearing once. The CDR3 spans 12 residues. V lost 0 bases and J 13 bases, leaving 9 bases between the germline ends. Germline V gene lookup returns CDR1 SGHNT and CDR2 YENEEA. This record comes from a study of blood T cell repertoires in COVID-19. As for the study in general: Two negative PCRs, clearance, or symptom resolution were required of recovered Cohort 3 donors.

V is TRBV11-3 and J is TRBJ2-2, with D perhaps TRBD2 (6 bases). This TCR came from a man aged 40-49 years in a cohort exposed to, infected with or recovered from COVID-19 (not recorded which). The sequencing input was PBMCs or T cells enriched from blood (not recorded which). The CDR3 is CASSLDSEGLFF. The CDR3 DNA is TGTGCCAGCAGCTTAGATTCGGAGGGGCTGTTTTTT.